The rows below give T cell receptor beta chains drawn from one sample of a study of spatial heterogeneity in lung cancer. One entry per CDR3 protein results from TCRdb running MiXCR on the 5' RACE reads. This sample has about 38,000 distinct CDR3 sequences, with around 7.5% found just once. The material was PBMCs, obtained at surgery. These receptors all stem from a male donor with early-stage non-small cell lung cancer. Each CDR3 is given with its conserved first and last residue. The D gene is left open where the match is weak.

D: TRBD1; V: TRBV12-3/TRBV12-4; CDR3: CASTRDSYQPQHF
D: TRBD1; V: TRBV29-1; CDR3: CSVGTGFYNEQFF
D: -; V: TRBV7-2; CDR3: CASSLGGAGANVLTF
D: TRBD1; V: TRBV10-3; CDR3: CATNRGLDTEAFF
D: TRBD1; V: TRBV30; CDR3: CAWSASGTANYGYTF
D: -; V: TRBV10-3; CDR3: CAISEWGRQQPQHF
D: -; V: TRBV7-2; CDR3: CASSLQGLGSNQPQHF
D: TRBD2; V: TRBV10-3; CDR3: CAISSGTSVNEQFF
D: -; V: TRBV24-1; CDR3: CATSDPNEKLFF
D: TRBD2; V: TRBV20-1; CDR3: CSASGGTNTGELFF
D: TRBD1; V: TRBV2; CDR3: CASSEDYRGRSPLHF
D: -; V: TRBV9; CDR3: CASSVEVSGSTDTQYF
D: -; V: TRBV9; CDR3: CASRPSPGSYNEQFF
D: -; V: TRBV12-3/TRBV12-4; CDR3: CASSHRGDTEAFF
D: TRBD2; V: TRBV5-1; CDR3: CASSTSGTSDYNEQFF
D: -; V: TRBV5-1; CDR3: CASSLIPSASEAFF
D: TRBD1; V: TRBV29-1; CDR3: CSIPRGNFYNEQFF
D: -; V: TRBV7-9; CDR3: CASSLKGSKNIQYF
D: TRBD1; V: TRBV10-3; CDR3: CAISETGQGGYNEQFF
D: TRBD2; V: TRBV5-1; CDR3: CASSSSGGGTDTQYF
D: -; V: TRBV5-1; CDR3: CASSLVGGTADTQYF
D: -; V: TRBV10-3; CDR3: CAISDFAGSSGANVLTF
D: -; V: TRBV20-1; CDR3: CSAPGTLYNEQFF
D: -; V: TRBV7-2; CDR3: CASSPRTATDTQYF
D: -; V: TRBV7-2; CDR3: CASNPGGIYGYTF
D: -; V: TRBV12-3/TRBV12-4; CDR3: CASSPSGHLLYTF
D: TRBD1; V: TRBV27; CDR3: CASSLSHRGIYEQYF
D: -; V: TRBV5-6; CDR3: CASSLVGEGGTQPQHF
D: -; V: TRBV20-1; CDR3: CSAGLTDGMTTEAFF
D: -; V: TRBV20-1; CDR3: CSAPPGTQPTDTQYF
D: -; V: TRBV9; CDR3: CASSVDGRGGQPQHF
D: -; V: TRBV6-1; CDR3: CASRPTGIWGSYNEQFF
D: TRBD2; V: TRBV29-1; CDR3: CSVEAGVLAGSEQFF
D: -; V: TRBV4-1; CDR3: CSSSQDSTVREQFF
D: -; V: TRBV27; CDR3: CASSRGSSGNTIYF
D: -; V: TRBV6-6; CDR3: CASTTEAFF
D: TRBD2; V: TRBV7-6; CDR3: CASSLQPYTSGGNYEQYF
D: TRBD1; V: TRBV15; CDR3: CATSRLTGGPDTQYF
D: TRBD1; V: TRBV20-1; CDR3: CSSPGQGINNYGYTF
D: -; V: TRBV7-9; CDR3: CASSLDGGFAEETQYF
D: TRBD1; V: TRBV20-1; CDR3: CSARKPTGTGGFREQFF
D: -; V: TRBV2; CDR3: CASSERTSQYF